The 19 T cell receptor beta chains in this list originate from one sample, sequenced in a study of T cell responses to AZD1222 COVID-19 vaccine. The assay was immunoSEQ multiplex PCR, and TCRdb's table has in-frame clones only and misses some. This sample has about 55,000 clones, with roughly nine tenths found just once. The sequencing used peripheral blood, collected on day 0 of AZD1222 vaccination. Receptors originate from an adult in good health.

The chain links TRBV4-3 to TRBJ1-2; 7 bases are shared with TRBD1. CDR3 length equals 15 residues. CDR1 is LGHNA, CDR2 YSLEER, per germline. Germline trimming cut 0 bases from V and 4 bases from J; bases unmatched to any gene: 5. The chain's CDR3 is CASSQEEGAGYGYTF. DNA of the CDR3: TGCGCCAGCAGCCAAGAGGAGGGGGCGGGCTATGGCTACACCTTC.

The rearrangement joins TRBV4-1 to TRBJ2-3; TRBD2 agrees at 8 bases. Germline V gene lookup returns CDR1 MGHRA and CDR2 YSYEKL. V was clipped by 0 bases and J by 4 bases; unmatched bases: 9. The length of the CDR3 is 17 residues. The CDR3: CASSQDQLAVNPDTQYF. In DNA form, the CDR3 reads TGCGCCAGCAGCCAAGATCAACTAGCGGTTAACCCAGATACGCAGTATTTT.

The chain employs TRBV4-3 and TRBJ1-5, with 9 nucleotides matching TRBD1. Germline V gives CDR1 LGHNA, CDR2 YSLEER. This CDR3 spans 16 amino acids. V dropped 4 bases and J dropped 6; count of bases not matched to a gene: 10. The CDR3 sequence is CASSPTWTGDAQPQHF. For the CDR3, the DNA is TGCGCCAGCAGCCCAACTTGGACAGGGGATGCTCAGCCCCAGCATTTT.

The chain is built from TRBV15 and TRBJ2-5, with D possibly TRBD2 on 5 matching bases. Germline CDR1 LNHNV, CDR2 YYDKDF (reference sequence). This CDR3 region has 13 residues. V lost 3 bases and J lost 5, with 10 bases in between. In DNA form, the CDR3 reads TGTGCCACCAGCAGCGAGGGTCACGAGACCCAGTACTTC. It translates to CATSSEGHETQYF.

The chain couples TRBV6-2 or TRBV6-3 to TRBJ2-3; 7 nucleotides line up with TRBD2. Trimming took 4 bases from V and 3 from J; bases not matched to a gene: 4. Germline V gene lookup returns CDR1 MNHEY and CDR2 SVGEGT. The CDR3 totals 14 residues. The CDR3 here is CASSSGLETDTQYF. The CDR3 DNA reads TGTGCCAGCAGTTCAGGACTAGAAACAGATACGCAGTATTTT.

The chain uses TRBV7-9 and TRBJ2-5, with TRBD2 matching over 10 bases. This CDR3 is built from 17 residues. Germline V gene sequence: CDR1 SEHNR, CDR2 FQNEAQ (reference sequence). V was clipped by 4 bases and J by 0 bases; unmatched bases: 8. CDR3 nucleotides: TGTGCCAGCAGCTCGACGGAGGGGACTAGCGACCAAGAGACCCAGTACTTC. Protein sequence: CASSSTEGTSDQETQYF.

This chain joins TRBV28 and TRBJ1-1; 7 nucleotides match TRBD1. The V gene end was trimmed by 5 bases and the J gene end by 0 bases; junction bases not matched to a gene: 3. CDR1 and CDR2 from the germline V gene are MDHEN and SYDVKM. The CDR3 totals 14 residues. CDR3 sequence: CASSPGTVNTEAFF. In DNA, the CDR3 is TGTGCCAGCAGTCCCGGGACAGTGAACACTGAAGCTTTCTTT.

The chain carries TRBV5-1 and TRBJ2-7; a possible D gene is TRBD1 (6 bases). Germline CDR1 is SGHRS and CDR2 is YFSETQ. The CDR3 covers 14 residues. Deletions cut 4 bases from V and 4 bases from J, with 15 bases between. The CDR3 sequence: CASSQDWGPYEQYF. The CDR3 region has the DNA TGCGCCAGCAGCCAGGACTGGGGGCCTTACGAGCAGTACTTC.

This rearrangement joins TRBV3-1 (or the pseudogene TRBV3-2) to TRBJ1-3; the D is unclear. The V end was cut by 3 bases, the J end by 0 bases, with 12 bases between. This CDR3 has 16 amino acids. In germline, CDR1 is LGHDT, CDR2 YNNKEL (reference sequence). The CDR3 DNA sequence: TGTGCCAGCAGCCAGGGCAGTGCAAGCTCTGGAAACACCATATATTTT. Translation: CASSQGSASSGNTIYF.

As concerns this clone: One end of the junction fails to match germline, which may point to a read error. As DNA, the CDR3 is TGTGCCATCGGAGCGGGGGGCCGCACAAATACGCAGTATTTT. It is translated as CAIGAGGRTNTQYF. This rearrangement joins TRBV10-3 to TRBJ2-3, with TRBD2 identical over 9 bases. The germline CDR1 and CDR2 sequences are ENHRY and SYGVKD. CDR3 length: 14 amino acids.

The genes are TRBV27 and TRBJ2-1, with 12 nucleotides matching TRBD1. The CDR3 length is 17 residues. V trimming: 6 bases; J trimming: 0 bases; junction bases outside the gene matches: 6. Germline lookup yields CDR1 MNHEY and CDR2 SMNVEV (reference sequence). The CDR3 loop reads CASRRGQGAVSYNEQFF. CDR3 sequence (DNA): TGTGCCAGCAGGAGGGGACAGGGGGCAGTCTCCTACAATGAGCAGTTCTTC.

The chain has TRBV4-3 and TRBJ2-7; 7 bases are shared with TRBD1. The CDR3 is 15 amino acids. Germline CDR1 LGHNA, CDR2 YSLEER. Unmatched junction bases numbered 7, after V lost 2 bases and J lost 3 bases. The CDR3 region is CASSQIPGQSYEQYF. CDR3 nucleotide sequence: TGCGCCAGCAGCCAAATTCCGGGACAGAGCTACGAGCAGTACTTC.

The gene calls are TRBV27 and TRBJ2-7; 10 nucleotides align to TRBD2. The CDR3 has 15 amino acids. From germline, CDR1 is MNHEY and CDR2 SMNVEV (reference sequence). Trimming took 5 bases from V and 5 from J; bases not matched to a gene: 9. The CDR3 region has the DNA TGTGCCAGCAGTCTCTCTAGCGGGGGTCCCCACGAGCAGTACTTC. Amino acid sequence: CASSLSSGGPHEQYF.

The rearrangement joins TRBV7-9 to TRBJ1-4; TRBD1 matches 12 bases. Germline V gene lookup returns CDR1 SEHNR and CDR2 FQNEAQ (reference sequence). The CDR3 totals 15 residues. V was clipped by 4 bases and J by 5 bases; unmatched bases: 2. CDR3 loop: CASSWGTGGNEKLFF. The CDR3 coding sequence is TGTGCCAGCAGCTGGGGGACAGGGGGCAATGAAAAACTGTTTTTT.

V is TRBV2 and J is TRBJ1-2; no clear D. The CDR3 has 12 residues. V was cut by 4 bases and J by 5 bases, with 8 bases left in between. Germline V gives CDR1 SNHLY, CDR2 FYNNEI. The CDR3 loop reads CASSVTEYGYTF. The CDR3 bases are TGTGCCAGCAGTGTCACCGAGTATGGCTACACCTTC.

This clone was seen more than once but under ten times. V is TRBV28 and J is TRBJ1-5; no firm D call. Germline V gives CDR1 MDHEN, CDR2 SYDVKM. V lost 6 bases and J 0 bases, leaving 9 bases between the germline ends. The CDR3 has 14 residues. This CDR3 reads CASSQDGSNQPQHF. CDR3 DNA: TGTGCCAGCAGCCAGGACGGTAGCAATCAGCCCCAGCATTTT.

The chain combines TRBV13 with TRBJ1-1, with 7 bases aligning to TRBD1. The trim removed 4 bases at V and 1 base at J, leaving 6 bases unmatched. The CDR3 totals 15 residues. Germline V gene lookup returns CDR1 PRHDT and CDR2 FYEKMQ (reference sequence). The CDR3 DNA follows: TGTGCCAGCAGCTCCGGACAGGATGGGAACACTGAAGCTTTCTTT. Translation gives CASSSGQDGNTEAFF.

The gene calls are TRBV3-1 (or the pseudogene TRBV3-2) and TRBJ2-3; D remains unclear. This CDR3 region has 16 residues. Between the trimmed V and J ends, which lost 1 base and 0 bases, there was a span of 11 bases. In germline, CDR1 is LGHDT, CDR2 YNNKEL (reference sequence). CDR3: CASSQGGRTSTDTQYF. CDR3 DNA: TGTGCCAGCAGCCAAGGGGGTCGTACTAGCACAGATACGCAGTATTTT.

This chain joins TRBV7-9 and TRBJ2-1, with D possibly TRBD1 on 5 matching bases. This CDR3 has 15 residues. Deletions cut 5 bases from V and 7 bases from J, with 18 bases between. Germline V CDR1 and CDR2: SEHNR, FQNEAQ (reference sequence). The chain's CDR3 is CASSDRRSNQNEQFF. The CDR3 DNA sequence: TGTGCCAGCAGCGACAGACGGAGTAATCAAAATGAGCAGTTCTTC.